This T cell receptor beta chain was captured in a study of T-cell memory formation after mild COVID-19. On this clonotype itself: As yet, its antigen is unknown.

TCRdb reanalysed the 5' RACE reads using MiXCR and keeps one entry per CDR3 protein. The sample records approximately 290,000 distinct CDR3 sequences, roughly a fifth being singletons. Broader study findings: Contracting clones, day 15 to 85, had balanced CD4/CD8, and later expanders favored CD4+.

The clonotype comes from a man younger than 30 who had mild COVID-19 (a few samples of this study predate the infection). Cell type and time point are not known. Sequenced input: PBMCs or a T cell subset sorted from them (not recorded which).

The CDR3 reads CASSSQETLYGYTF. CDR3 nucleotide sequence: TGTGCCAGCAGCTCGCAGGAAACCCTCTATGGCTACACCTTC. V usage is TRBV7-9 and J usage is TRBJ1-2; no clear D gene. CDR1 and CDR2 (germline): SEHNR, FQNEAQ (reference sequence). V lost 4 bases, J lost 4 bases, and 13 bases lay in between. This CDR3 has 14 residues. The full variable domain, completed using reference TRBV7-9 and TRBJ1-2, is DTGVSQNPRHKITKRGQNVTFRCDPISEHNRLYWYRQTLGQGPEFLTYFQNEAQLEKSRLLSDRFSAERPKGSFSTLEIQRTEQGDSAMYLCASSSQETLYGYTFGSGTRLTVV.